The present TCR beta chain was sequenced within a study of Graves' ophthalmopathy and Graves' hyperthyroidism. Using RNA transcripts, the TCR beta CDR3 regions were amplified. The first round was an RT-PCR with HTBI primers, and the second round was a multiplex PCR. TCRdb fed the multiplex PCR reads into MiXCR, producing one record per CDR3 protein. Among about 400,000 distinct CDR3 sequences listed, around 17% were seen once. Patients were excluded if they had other autoimmune diseases or uncontrolled infections, and likewise if pregnancy or lactation applied. This clonotype was seen at least ten times. Germline V lookup: CDR1 SGHTA, CDR2 FQGNSA. V lost 3 bases to trimming and J lost 0 bases, with 12 bases between them. The CDR3 spans 15 residues.

The clonotype was recovered from a woman aged 18-29 years with Graves' ophthalmopathy. The V call is TRBV7-2, the J call TRBJ2-7; D perhaps matches TRBD1 (6 bases). Sequencing was performed on peripheral blood. The CDR3 nucleotides are TGTGCCAGCAGCTTCGCAGGGGCTGTCTCCTACGAGCAGTACTTC. Translating it yields CASSFAGAVSYEQYF.